This is a list of T cell receptor beta chains from one sample in a study of technical replicates of blood from a few donors. TCRdb's table, derived via immunoSEQ multiplex PCR, lists solely in-frame clones and lacks some. Of around 92,000 clones in the sample, nearly 97% were seen once. Sequenced sample: T cells isolated from PBMCs. The source is a human donor in good health. Each CDR3 is given with its conserved first and last residue. A D gene is named only where the DNA matches it firmly. Clone size is shown for a subset of rows, as once, few, many or a class of expanded clone.

>TRBV6-1|14|TRBJ1-5|NA|NA
TGTGCCAGCAGTAGAGGTATTGGCAATCAGCCCCAGCATTTT
CASSRGIGNQPQHF
>TRBV5-1|15|TRBJ2-1|NA|TRBD1
TGCGCCAGCAGCTTGTTACAGGGGAGCTCCAATGAGCAGTTCTTC
CASSLLQGSSNEQFF
>TRBV28|13|TRBJ2-1|NA|TRBD1
TGTGCCAGCAGTTCGACAGGGAGAGATGAGCAGTTCTTC
CASSSTGRDEQFF
>TRBV6-5|15|TRBJ1-2|NA|TRBD1
TGTGCCAGCAGTTATGGACAGGGGTTATACTATGGCTACACCTTC
CASSYGQGLYYGYTF
>TRBV19|16|TRBJ1-5|NA|NA
TGTGCCAGTAGTATAATGAGGGCCAATAGCAATCAGCCCCAGCATTTT
CASSIMRANSNQPQHF
>TRBV18|13|TRBJ2-3|NA|NA
TGTGCCAGCTCACCTACTCACACAGATACGCAGTATTTT
CASSPTHTDTQYF
>TRBV15|14|TRBJ2-7|NA|NA
TGTGCCACCAGCAGAGATGGCAGCGTTTACGAGCAGTACTTC
CATSRDGSVYEQYF
>TRBV7-8|15|TRBJ1-1|NA|NA
TGTGCCAGCAGCGACCCCAGGGTGGCTGCTCCGCTAGCTTTCTTT
CASSDPRVAAPLAFF
>TRBV5-1|15|TRBJ2-7|NA|TRBD2
TGCGCCAGCAGCTTGGTGGGGGGGGGCTCCTACGAGCAGTACTTC
CASSLVGGGSYEQYF
>TRBV30|13|TRBJ1-1|NA|TRBD1
TGTGCCTGGAGTAGGACAGGGAGAACTGAAGCTTTCTTT
CAWSRTGRTEAFF
>TRBV14|14|TRBJ2-7|NA|NA
TGTGCCAGCAGCCAAGGACTGATCGGTTACGAGCAGTACTTC
CASSQGLIGYEQYF
>TRBV19|13|TRBJ1-2|NA|NA
TGTGCCAGTAGCCCCCTTAGCCCGGATGGCTACACCTTC
CASSPLSPDGYTF
>TRBV5-1|14|TRBJ2-7|NA|NA
TGCGCCAGCAGCCCGGGAGACAGAACTCACGAGCAGTACTTC
CASSPGDRTHEQYF
>TRBV5-4|14|TRBJ1-2|NA|NA
TGTGCCAGCAGCTTGGCCGACAGCCAATATGGCTACACCTTC
CASSLADSQYGYTF
>TRBV11-3|15|TRBJ2-7|NA|TRBD1
TGTGCCAGCAGCCAAATCGGACAGGGGATCTACGAGCAGTACTTC
CASSQIGQGIYEQYF
>TRBV5-4|15|TRBJ1-2|once|NA
TGTGCCAGCAGCTTGGATTCAGGGTTAGGGGATGGCTACACCTTC
CASSLDSGLGDGYTF
>TRBV5-1|14|TRBJ2-3|NA|NA
TGCGCCAGCAGCTTGGGACAAGACACAGATACGCAGTATTTT
CASSLGQDTDTQYF
>TRBV19|13|TRBJ1-1|few|TRBD1
TGTGCCAGTAGTATATCAGGGGGCAGTGAAGCTTTCTTT
CASSISGGSEAFF
>TRBV5-1|18|TRBJ2-1|once|NA
TGCGCCAGCAGCTTTCTAATACCGGACGGGGGCTCCTACAATGAGCAGTTCTTC
CASSFLIPDGGSYNEQFF
>TRBV30|13|TRBJ2-5|NA|NA
TGTGCCCGGGACTGTTGGTACCAAGAGACCCAGTACTTC
CARDCWYQETQYF
>TRBV5-1|15|TRBJ2-7|NA|TRBD1
TGCGCCAGCAGCTTGATGGGACAGGGGATTGACGAGCAGTACTTC
CASSLMGQGIDEQYF
>TRBV28|14|TRBJ2-7|NA|NA
TGTGCCAGCAGTTACGATGCAGGGGCAGACGAGCAGTACTTC
CASSYDAGADEQYF
>TRBV10-1|15|TRBJ1-1|NA|TRBD1
TGCGCCAGCAGTGAATTAGGGACAGGGCCCACTGAAGCTTTCTTT
CASSELGTGPTEAFF
>TRBV2|15|TRBJ1-5|NA|TRBD1
TGTGCCAGCAGTTCGGACAGGGTTGGCAATCAGCCCCAGCATTTT
CASSSDRVGNQPQHF
>TRBV7-2|14|TRBJ2-1|NA|TRBD2
TGTGCCAGCAGCTTAGCGCCGGCTAGCGGGACGCAGTTCTTC
CASSLAPASGTQFF
>TRBV5-4|14|TRBJ1-5|NA|NA
TGTGCCAGCAGCTCACGGGACACCGTCGAGCCCCAGCATTTT
CASSSRDTVEPQHF
>TRBV9|16|TRBJ2-3|NA|NA
TGTGCCAGCAGCCGCCGAGGAGACAGGTCCCCAGATACGCAGTATTTT
CASSRRGDRSPDTQYF
>TRBV7-9|14|TRBJ1-2|NA|NA
TGTGCCAGCAGCCAACAGGGACGTGGGAAAGGCTACACCTTC
CASSQQGRGKGYTF
>TRBV28|14|TRBJ2-1|NA|TRBD1
TGTGCCAGCAGTGACGGTTACAGGGGGAATGAGCAGTTCTTC
CASSDGYRGNEQFF
>TRBV25-1|15|TRBJ1-1|NA|TRBD1
TGTGCCAGCAGTGATAGCCGGACAGGGGACACTGAAGCTTTCTTT
CASSDSRTGDTEAFF
>TRBV29-1|15|TRBJ2-5|once|NA
TGCAGCCCTGTTGCCCCCCGGGGGGCGAGGGAGACCCAGTACTTC
CSPVAPRGARETQYF
>TRBV19|14|TRBJ2-7|few|NA
TGTGCCAGTAGTATAGCGGTCCAAACCTACGAGCAGTACTTC
CASSIAVQTYEQYF